Following are 7 T cell receptor beta chains from one sample sequenced in a study of shared clonotypes between healthy human individuals. The table came from immunoSEQ multiplex PCR; TCRdb's copy has only in-frame clones and leaves some out. The sample has 2 million to 2.5 million clones; about 90% are singletons. Material: naive CD4+ T cells from PBMCs. Subset reported: CD45RA+ positively selected. The receptors come from a man aged 18-30 years in good health. Some clones in this sample may be carry-over from other donors' samples.

The chain has TRBV7-9 and TRBJ1-1; 7 bases agree with TRBD1. The germline V gene encodes CDR1 SEHNR and CDR2 FQNEAQ (reference sequence). The CDR3 contains 16 residues. V lost 5 bases and J lost 5; bases outside the gene matches: 14. The DNA of the CDR3 is TGTGCCAGCAGCCCAAGACAGGGCCCAGGACGGACTGAAGCTTTCTTT. It is translated as CASSPRQGPGRTEAFF.

V and J are TRBV7-3 and TRBJ2-3; possible D gene TRBD1, 5 bases. The CDR3 runs to 13 residues. V was trimmed by 4 bases and J by 6 bases, leaving 11 bases between them. Germline CDR1 is SGHTA and CDR2 is FQGTGA. The CDR3 coding sequence is TGTGCCAGCAGCTCGGCCACAGGCGATACGCAGTATTTT. This gives the protein CASSSATGDTQYF.

The gene calls are TRBV5-4 and TRBJ1-1, with 7 bases aligning to TRBD1. Germline trimming cut 4 bases from V and 1 base from J; bases unmatched to any gene: 4. This CDR3 has 14 amino acids. Germline CDR1 SGHNT, CDR2 YYREEE (reference sequence). CDR3 sequence reads: CASSTRQGNTEAFF. CDR3 sequence (DNA): TGTGCCAGCAGCACGCGACAGGGGAACACTGAAGCTTTCTTT.

The chain employs TRBV11-2 and TRBJ2-3; TRBD1 matches 7 bases. Germline-derived CDR1 and CDR2 are SGHAT and FQNNGV. The ends lost 3 bases at V and 6 bases at J; junction bases unmatched: 12. The CDR3 sequence is 16 residues long. This CDR3 reads CASSLNRGSGGDTQYF. CDR3 nucleotides: TGTGCCAGCAGCTTGAACAGGGGCTCGGGCGGGGATACGCAGTATTTT.

This clone was counted a few times. V gene TRBV30 combines with J gene TRBJ1-2, with D unclear. With 4 bases removed from V and 7 bases from J, the gap between germline ends came to 10 bases. The CDR3 has 11 amino acids. The V gene's germline CDR1 is GTSNPN and CDR2 SVGIG (reference sequence). For the CDR3, the DNA is TGTGCCTGGACCCCGGGAGGTGGCTACACCTTC. It codes for CAWTPGGGYTF.

The chain employs TRBV10-1 and TRBJ1-4; 7 nucleotides agree with TRBD1. This CDR3 is 16 amino acids long. The germline V gene encodes CDR1 WNHNN and CDR2 SYGVQD (reference sequence). V lost 6 bases, J lost 7 bases, and 14 bases stayed unmatched. CDR3 region: CASSHLLGQKGEKLFF. The CDR3 coding sequence is TGCGCCAGCAGCCACCTGCTGGGACAGAAAGGTGAAAAACTGTTTTTT.

The V call is TRBV9, the J call TRBJ1-3, with 9 bases fitting TRBD1. Trimming cost V 0 bases and J 7 bases; bases outside gene matches: 2. This CDR3 has 14 amino acids. Germline CDR1 is SGDLS and CDR2 is YYNGEE. CDR3 bases: TGTGCCAGCAGCGTAGGAGGACAGGGGAACACCATATATTTT. The encoded protein is CASSVGGQGNTIYF.